The 7 T cell receptor beta chains reported below all come from one sample, sequenced in a study of blood T cell repertoires in COVID-19. Sequencing used immunoSEQ multiplex PCR; TCRdb keeps in-frame clones, though not all of them. This table has 210,000 or so clones, approximately 91% appearing once. Sequencing was carried out using peripheral blood. The receptors originated from a middle-aged woman with acute or convalescent COVID-19.

This chain links TRBV11-2 with TRBJ2-2; TRBD1 aligns across 9 bases. The CDR3 has 14 amino acids. V trimming: 4 bases; J trimming: 4 bases; junction bases outside the gene matches: 1. Germline V gene lookup returns CDR1 SGHAT and CDR2 FQNNGV. CDR3 amino acids: CASSSDRGTGELFF. The CDR3 DNA sequence: TGTGCCAGCAGCTCGGACAGGGGCACCGGGGAGCTGTTTTTT.

The CDR3 loop reads CASSEVQGRNSPLHF. DNA of the CDR3: TGTGCCAGCAGTGAAGTGCAGGGTAGGAATTCACCCCTCCACTTT. This sequence joins TRBV2 and TRBJ1-6; weak D call: TRBD1 (5 bases). V dropped 1 base and J dropped 7 bases, with 11 bases sitting between them. This CDR3 is 15 amino acids long. CDR1 SNHLY and CDR2 FYNNEI come from the germline V gene.

The genes are TRBV6-5 and TRBJ2-2; D is unresolved. This CDR3 spans 11 amino acids. V lost 6 bases to trimming and J lost 6 bases, with 5 bases between them. In germline, CDR1 is MNHEY, CDR2 SVGAGI. Written as DNA, the CDR3 is TGTGCCAGCAGCGTGTCCGGGGAGCTGTTTTTT. Its protein is CASSVSGELFF.

This clone was observed a single time. The DNA is left out, because the CDR3 cannot be placed on it with certainty; the CDR3 is given as TCRdb lists it. The V call is TRBV19, the J call TRBJ1-3; TRBD1 is the table's D call, not checked against the DNA. The CDR3 is 14 residues long, ends included. From germline, CDR1 is LNHDA and CDR2 SQIVND (reference sequence). The CDR3 loop reads CASSILASGNTIYF.

J is TRBJ1-1 and V is TRBV18; weak D call: TRBD1 (6 bases). Germline V gene lookup returns CDR1 KGHSH and CDR2 LQKENI. The CDR3 consists of 17 residues. Trimming cost V 1 base and J 1 base, with 16 bases left between them. The CDR3 DNA reads as TGTGCCAGCTCACCACTTCCGACAGGCCTGGGGAACACTGAAGCTTTCTTT. Its protein product is CASSPLPTGLGNTEAFF.

The CDR3 DNA reads TGTGCCAGCAGGATACCCGGGACAGGGGGAGAGACCCAGTACTTC. This translates into CASRIPGTGGETQYF. V gene TRBV6-5 combines with J gene TRBJ2-5, with 11 nucleotides matching TRBD1. With 6 bases clipped from V and 4 bases from J, the junction kept 7 bases outside the gene matches. The CDR3 has 15 residues. Germline assignment: CDR1 MNHEY and CDR2 SVGAGI.

This clone was counted a single time. The rearrangement uses TRBV6-4 and TRBJ2-6; D is undetermined. Between the trimmed V and J ends, which lost 4 bases and 1 base, there was a span of 11 bases. CDR3 length: 16 residues. Germline V gene data show CDR1 as MRHNA and CDR2 as SNTAGT. CDR3 loop: CASSAPEWSGANVLTF. Here the CDR3 DNA reads TGTGCCAGCAGTGCCCCGGAGTGGTCTGGGGCCAACGTCCTGACTTTC.